The 28 T cell receptor beta chains in this list originate from one sample, sequenced in a study of blood T cell repertoires in COVID-19. The protocol was immunoSEQ multiplex PCR, while the TCRdb copy is restricted to in-frame clones and leaves out a portion. The sample yields fewer than 80,000 clones, roughly 92% seen once. What was sequenced was peripheral blood. The receptor source for this set is a human donor in a cohort sampled during active COVID-19.

The rearrangement links TRBV4-3 to TRBJ1-6, with TRBD1 matching 7 bases. J gave up 9 bases and V 3 bases, and 5 bases lay outside the gene matches. The germline V gene encodes CDR1 LGHNA and CDR2 YSLEER. This CDR3 contains 14 residues. The chain's CDR3 is CASSQRAGGSPLHF. CDR3 DNA: TGCGCCAGCAGCCAGAGGGCAGGGGGTTCACCCCTCCACTTT.

V gene TRBV27 combines with J gene TRBJ2-3; D is possibly TRBD2 (5 bases). V gave up 4 bases and J gave up 8 bases, with 16 bases separating them. Per germline, CDR1 MNHEY and CDR2 SMNVEV (reference sequence). CDR3 size: 14 residues. DNA for the CDR3: TGTGCCAGCAGTTCCCCATATGAGGGCCCTACGCAGTATTTT. It is translated as CASSSPYEGPTQYF.

The J gene is TRBJ1-1, the V gene TRBV5-1; D is unclear. The V end was cut by 0 bases, the J end by 3 bases, with 12 bases between. The length of the CDR3 is 15 residues. The germline CDR1 and CDR2 sequences are SGHRS and YFSETQ. DNA of the CDR3: TGCGCCAGCAGCTTGGGTGGAGGGATGGACACTGAAGCTTTCTTT. Translated, it gives CASSLGGGMDTEAFF. The entire variable domain, with the rest obtained from reference TRBV5-1 and TRBJ1-1, is as follows: KAGVTQTPRYLIKTRGQQVTLSCSPISGHRSVSWYQQTPGQGLQFLFEYFSETQRNKGNFPGRFSGRQFSNSRSEMNVSTLELGDSALYLCASSLGGGMDTEAFFGQGTRLTVV.

This rearrangement joins TRBV6-5 to TRBJ2-3; 10 bases fit TRBD2. The ends lost 8 bases at V and 2 bases at J; junction bases unmatched: 1. Germline V CDR1 and CDR2: MNHEY, SVGAGI. This CDR3 contains 13 residues. For the CDR3, the DNA is TGTGCCAGCGGGACTAGCGACACAGATACGCAGTATTTT. Translating gives CASGTSDTDTQYF.

The chain recombines TRBV19 with TRBJ2-3; TRBD2 aligns across 14 bases. V shed 7 bases, J shed 4 bases, and the junction held 13 bases outside the gene matches. Germline CDR1 and CDR2: LNHDA and SQIVND (reference sequence). This CDR3 has 18 amino acids. The CDR3 spells CASTTPGLAGDRADTQYF. As DNA, the CDR3 is TGTGCCAGTACCACTCCGGGACTAGCGGGAGATCGGGCAGATACGCAGTATTTT.

The V and J genes are TRBV11-2 and TRBJ1-5; TRBD1 matches 7 bases. This CDR3 has 16 residues. Germline V gene data show CDR1 as SGHAT and CDR2 as FQNNGV. The J segment lost 1 base and the V segment lost 3 bases, leaving 6 bases of the junction unmatched. This CDR3 is CASSFGQGGSNQPQHF. CDR3 DNA sequence: TGTGCCAGCAGCTTCGGTCAGGGGGGAAGCAATCAGCCCCAGCATTTT.

In DNA form, the CDR3 reads TGTGCCAGCAGCGTAAGCCCCGATCTCCCGGGGGAGCAGTACTTC. Protein product: CASSVSPDLPGEQYF. V is TRBV9 and J is TRBJ2-7; possible D gene TRBD2, 5 bases. Germline CDR1 SGDLS, CDR2 YYNGEE. Trimming pared 1 base from V and 7 bases from J, leaving 18 bases between. The CDR3 length is 15 residues.

The rearrangement joins TRBV9 to TRBJ1-2, with 8 bases fitting TRBD1. V gave up 3 bases and J gave up 5 bases; unmatched junction bases: 9. Germline values: CDR1 SGDLS, CDR2 YYNGEE. The CDR3 is 15 amino acids. CDR3 sequence (DNA): TGTGCCAGCAGCGCAACAGGGGGTACGGGGTATGGCTACACCTTC. This sequence encodes CASSATGGTGYGYTF.

V usage is TRBV21-1 and J usage is TRBJ1-1; the D call TRBD1 from the table was never checked on the DNA. TRBV21-1 is assigned pseudogene status. This CDR3 is 12 amino acids long. The CDR3 sequence is CASMIRGLWAFF. Here the CDR3 DNA reads TGTGCCAGCATGATAAGGGGGCTGTGGGCTTTCTTT.

The V and J genes are TRBV2 and TRBJ2-3; weak D call: TRBD2 (6 bases). Trimming stripped 7 bases from V and 3 bases from J, with 17 bases between. The germline CDR1 and CDR2 sequences are SNHLY and FYNNEI. The CDR3 runs to 15 residues. CDR3: CASTPPGLMTDTQYF. The CDR3 DNA is TGTGCCAGCACTCCGCCGGGACTTATGACAGATACGCAGTATTTT.

V usage is TRBV19 and J usage is TRBJ2-3; 14 bases map to TRBD2. The CDR3 consists of 21 residues. V lost 3 bases and J lost 3; bases outside the gene matches: 17. Looked up from germline, CDR1 is LNHDA and CDR2 is SQIVND (reference sequence). CDR3 sequence reads: CASSMWASGLAGEKGTDTQYF. The DNA of the CDR3 is TGTGCCAGTAGTATGTGGGCCTCGGGACTAGCGGGAGAAAAGGGGACAGATACGCAGTATTTT.

This sequence joins TRBV5-1 and TRBJ2-5; tentative D call: TRBD1 (7 bases). V lost 6 bases and J lost 1, with 16 bases in between. The CDR3 loop spans 15 amino acids. The germline gives CDR1 SGHRS, CDR2 YFSETQ. Written as DNA, the CDR3 is TGCGCCAGCACCGTGACAGGGAGGTTCCAAGAGACCCAGTACTTC. This gives the protein CASTVTGRFQETQYF.

The rearrangement joins TRBV19 to TRBJ2-5; D is possibly TRBD1 (5 bases). V was cut by 4 bases and J by 0 bases, with 9 bases left in between. This CDR3 contains 14 residues. Germline-derived CDR1 and CDR2 are LNHDA and SQIVND (reference sequence). The CDR3 coding sequence is TGTGCCAGTAGTAAGACAGCGCACCAAGAGACCCAGTACTTC. Its translation is CASSKTAHQETQYF.

The chain recombines TRBV18 with TRBJ1-5; 9 bases fit TRBD1. V gave up 2 bases and J gave up 7 bases; unmatched junction bases: 6. CDR3 length equals 15 residues. CDR1 is KGHSH and CDR2 is LQKENI in the germline V gene. CDR3 coding DNA: TGTGCCAGCTCACCAGTCACAGGGGGCTTACAGCCCCAGCATTTT. Residues: CASSPVTGGLQPQHF. The whole variable domain, filled in from reference TRBV18 and TRBJ1-5, reads NAGVMQNPRHLVRRRGQEARLRCSPMKGHSHVYWYRQLPEEGLKFMVYLQKENIIDESGMPKERFSAEFPKEGPSILRIQQVVRGDSAAYFCASSPVTGGLQPQHFGDGTRLSIL.

The chain joins TRBV28 to TRBJ2-7, with TRBD2 matching over 8 bases. CDR1 and CDR2 (germline): MDHEN, SYDVKM. CDR3 size: 15 residues. The J segment lost 7 bases and the V segment lost 8 bases, leaving 16 bases of the junction unmatched. The CDR3 DNA reads TGTGCCAGCGTGGAGACACAGCGGGGGCCCGGGGAGCAGTACTTC. It translates to CASVETQRGPGEQYF.

V and J are TRBV11-2 and TRBJ2-1, with D tentatively TRBD2 (5 bases). Trimming removed 5 bases at V and 0 bases at J, with 14 bases between. CDR1 SGHAT and CDR2 FQNNGV come from the germline V gene. CDR3 length equals 16 residues. The CDR3 DNA reads TGTGCCAGCAGCCCGAGGGCCTTGAGCTCCTACAATGAGCAGTTCTTC. Residues: CASSPRALSSYNEQFF.

This chain uses TRBV7-8 with TRBJ2-7; tentatively, D is TRBD2 (6 bases). Germline CDR1 and CDR2: SGHVS and FQNEAQ. V was shortened by 7 bases and J by 3 bases, with 16 bases between the two germline ends. The CDR3 is 14 amino acids. This chain's CDR3 is CASTPGELLYEQYF. CDR3 nucleotide sequence: TGTGCCAGCACCCCGGGGGAGCTACTCTACGAGCAGTACTTC.

The chain couples TRBV7-6 to TRBJ2-5; 8 bases align to TRBD2. This CDR3 has 15 amino acids. V gave up 5 bases and J gave up 9 bases; unmatched junction bases: 14. CDR1 is SGHVS and CDR2 is FNYEAQ in the germline V gene. The CDR3 loop is CASSRGGPNRGAQYF. Here the CDR3 DNA reads TGTGCCAGCAGCCGGGGGGGCCCTAATCGAGGGGCCCAGTACTTC.

V usage is TRBV4-1 and J usage is TRBJ2-3, with 7 bases aligning to TRBD2. The CDR3 has 16 amino acids. Trimming took 5 bases from V and 2 from J; bases not matched to a gene: 10. Germline-derived CDR1 and CDR2 are MGHRA and YSYEKL. CDR3: CASSSQGGTTTDTQYF. The CDR3 DNA sequence: TGCGCCAGCAGCTCGCAAGGCGGGACTACCACAGATACGCAGTATTTT.

The V gene is TRBV30, the J gene TRBJ1-2; no clear D. Germline V gives CDR1 GTSNPN, CDR2 SVGIG (reference sequence). V gave up 4 bases and J gave up 4 bases, with 10 bases separating them. The CDR3 runs to 12 residues. CDR3 sequence: CAWTVGFYGYTF. CDR3 DNA: TGTGCCTGGACCGTCGGGTTCTATGGCTACACCTTC.

A few counts support this clone. The chain recombines TRBV12-1 with TRBJ2-3; the table's D call TRBD1 went unverified against the DNA. TRBV12-1 corresponds to a pseudogene. CDR3 length: 15 amino acids. The CDR3 sequence is CASSFVPGITDTQYF. Here the CDR3 DNA reads TGTGCCAGCAGCTTTGTTCCAGGGATCACAGATACGCAGTATTTT.

V is TRBV5-1 and J is TRBJ1-3, with D possibly being TRBD1 (5 bases). Germline V lookup: CDR1 SGHRS, CDR2 YFSETQ. Deletions cut 0 bases from V and 3 bases from J, with 19 bases between. CDR3 length equals 18 residues. The CDR3 protein is CASSLADQGGPRGNTIYF. The CDR3 region has the DNA TGCGCCAGCAGCTTGGCCGATCAGGGAGGGCCTCGTGGAAACACCATATATTTT. Drawing the rest from reference TRBV5-1 and TRBJ1-3, the complete variable domain is KAGVTQTPRYLIKTRGQQVTLSCSPISGHRSVSWYQQTPGQGLQFLFEYFSETQRNKGNFPGRFSGRQFSNSRSEMNVSTLELGDSALYLCASSLADQGGPRGNTIYFGEGSWLTVV.

The rearrangement uses TRBV6-5 and TRBJ1-2; possibly TRBD1 for D (5 bases). Germline V lookup: CDR1 MNHEY, CDR2 SVGAGI. Trimming removed 10 bases at V and 2 bases at J, with 11 bases between. This CDR3 comprises 12 residues. CDR3 in amino acids: CAIRGNNYGYTF. The CDR3 region has the DNA TGTGCCATCCGGGGGAACAACTATGGCTACACCTTC.

CDR3 DNA sequence: TGTGCCAGCAGTTACCCCAGATATGACAGGGGGGTCAATGAGCAGTTCTTC. This sequence encodes CASSYPRYDRGVNEQFF. The chain couples TRBV6-2 or TRBV6-3 to TRBJ2-1, with 9 bases that match TRBD1. V shed 2 bases, J shed 6 bases, and the junction held 11 bases outside the gene matches. Germline V gene sequence: CDR1 MNHEY, CDR2 SVGEGT. The CDR3 sequence is 17 residues long.

The chain uses TRBV24-1 and TRBJ2-5, with 8 bases fitting TRBD2. The trim removed 6 bases at V and 4 bases at J, leaving 6 bases unmatched. Looked up from germline, CDR1 is KGHDR and CDR2 is SFDVKD. The CDR3 is 14 amino acids. DNA of the CDR3: TGTGCCACCAGTCCGGCGGGGGGAAGAGAGACCCAGTACTTC. Translated: CATSPAGGRETQYF.

The chain uses TRBV4-1 and TRBJ1-6; 9 bases match TRBD1. The CDR3 is made up of 16 amino acids. The germline CDR1 and CDR2 sequences are MGHRA and YSYEKL. Germline trimming cut 4 bases from V and 10 bases from J; bases unmatched to any gene: 11. In DNA, the CDR3 is TGCGCCAGCAGCCTAGCACAGGGGGCTGATGGCTCACCCCTCCACTTT. Translated, it gives CASSLAQGADGSPLHF.

As regards this clone: Other DNA variants within this sample encode the same CDR3. The rearrangement uses TRBV5-1 and TRBJ2-7; 9 bases agree with TRBD1. Per the germline V gene, CDR1 is SGHRS and CDR2 is YFSETQ. The CDR3 is made up of 14 amino acids. V dropped 4 bases and J dropped 3; count of bases not matched to a gene: 5. Here the CDR3 DNA reads TGCGCCAGCAGCACCGGACAGGGGAGCTACGAGCAGTACTTC. Translated, it gives CASSTGQGSYEQYF.

This clone was found once. The J gene is TRBJ2-1, the V gene TRBV6-2 or TRBV6-3; 7 bases map to TRBD1. The CDR3 length is 14 residues. Germline V gene lookup returns CDR1 MNHEY and CDR2 SVGEGT. V gave up 2 bases and J gave up 7 bases; unmatched junction bases: 5. DNA for the CDR3: TGTGCCAGCAGTTACGTCGGCAGGGGGAATGAGCAGTTCTTC. Translating gives CASSYVGRGNEQFF.